This T cell receptor beta chain was recorded in a study of response to subunit inactivated influenza vaccine. Study results and caveats: It was suggested by the authors that few new T cells are recruited by each seasonal influenza vaccination.

TCRdb ran MiXCR on the RT-PCR reads and lists one entry per CDR3 protein. The sample lists over 400,000 distinct CDR3 sequences; approximately 11% were seen once. The CDR3 totals 15 residues. V dropped 2 bases and J dropped 7; count of bases not matched to a gene: 7. Germline V gene data show CDR1 as MNHEY and CDR2 as SVGAGI. This clonotype was observed a few times. The antigen remains undetermined. This chain uses TRBV6-5 with TRBJ1-2, with 10 bases that match TRBD1. The sample in question was PBMCs from blood, obtained roughly 46 days after vaccination. This clonotype was sampled from a man aged 45-65 years who received an inactivated influenza vaccine. CDR3 residues: CASSYIGTGVGGYTF. CDR3 DNA sequence: TGTGCCAGCAGTTACATTGGGACAGGGGTTGGTGGCTACACCTTC.